Listed below are T cell receptor beta chains from one sample, sequenced in a study of breast tumors, draining lymph nodes, adjacent tissues. TCRdb re-called the multiplex PCR reads with MiXCR, one entry per CDR3 protein. There are about 230,000 distinct CDR3 sequences in the sample; less than 40% occur only once, and 1.3% to 1.5% lies in the top ten. Sequencing was done on a sample of axillary lymph node tissue. These receptors all come from a female donor with breast cancer. Some clones in this sample may be carry-over from other donors' samples. CDR3s include the opening cysteine and the closing phenylalanine or tryptophan. The D gene is left open where the match is weak. Size is stated for part of the rows, as once, few or many counts, or as a class when the clone is expanded.

d_gene,v_gene,j_gene,abundance,CDR3aa,CDR3nt
.,TRBV5-1,TRBJ2-5,many,CASSRVGEYRETQYF,TGCGCCAGCAGCCGGGTGGGCGAGTACAGGGAGACCCAGTACTTC
.,TRBV6-5,TRBJ1-3,many,CASKQGPGNTIYF,TGTGCCAGCAAACAGGGTCCCGGAAACACCATATATTTT
TRBD1,TRBV11-2,TRBJ1-1,.,CASRILVGTGNTEAFF,TGTGCCAGCAGAATTTTAGTTGGGACAGGGAACACTGAAGCTTTCTTT
.,TRBV6-1,TRBJ2-5,many,CASSEKVQRGLQETQYF,TGTGCCAGCAGTGAAAAAGTCCAACGGGGCCTACAAGAGACCCAGTACTTC
TRBD2,TRBV6-1,TRBJ2-1,.,CASSPRLAGGNNEQFF,TGTGCCAGCAGTCCACGACTAGCGGGAGGGAACAATGAGCAGTTCTTC
TRBD2,TRBV28,TRBJ2-1,.,CASSSPSGFYNEQFF,TGTGCCAGCAGTTCGCCTAGCGGCTTCTACAATGAGCAGTTCTTC
.,TRBV7-2,TRBJ1-2,many,CASSRAAFGYTF,TGTGCCAGCAGCCGTGCAGCGTTTGGCTACACCTTC
TRBD2,TRBV6-1,TRBJ2-3,.,CASTFRVGGLTDTQYF,TGTGCCAGCACCTTCAGAGTGGGAGGGCTCACAGATACGCAGTACTTT
.,TRBV7-2,TRBJ1-2,many,CASSYKPVENYGYTF,TGTGCCAGCAGCTACAAACCGGTAGAGAACTATGGCTACACCTTC
.,TRBV5-8,TRBJ2-3,many,CASSLQGTDTQYF,TGTGCCAGCAGCTTGCAGGGCACAGATACGCAGTATTTT
.,TRBV15,TRBJ2-1,.,CATSRDLADRDEQFF,TGTGCCACCAGCAGAGATTTGGCAGATCGCGATGAGCAGTTCTTC
.,TRBV27,TRBJ2-7,.,CASREARGSYEQYF,TGTGCCAGCAGGGAAGCAAGGGGATCCTACGAGCAGTACTTC
.,TRBV5-1,TRBJ2-7,many,CASSFRRTTSGMHSYEQYF,TGCGCCAGCAGCTTCAGGAGAACGACATCAGGTATGCACTCCTACGAGCAGTACTTC
.,TRBV6-5,TRBJ2-7,many,CASRDGGSYEQYF,TGTGCCAGCAGGGACGGGGGATCCTACGAGCAGTACTTC
.,TRBV7-9,TRBJ2-4,few,CASSFQGTAKNIQYF,TGTGCCAGCAGCTTTCAGGGGACGGCCAAAAACATTCAGTACTTC
.,TRBV19,TRBJ1-5,many,CASSKGRILHF,TGTGCCAGTAGTAAGGGTCGGATCCTGCATTTT
.,TRBV4-1,TRBJ1-6,once,CASSQDWADSSYNSPLHF,TGCGCCAGCAGCCAAGATTGGGCCGACAGCTCCTATAATTCACCCCTCCACTTT
TRBD2,TRBV2,TRBJ2-3,.,CASVGLAGGVDTQYF,TGTGCCAGCGTTGGACTAGCGGGAGGTGTAGATACGCAGTATTTT
.,TRBV9,TRBJ2-7,many,CASSVDVGEQYF,TGTGCCAGCAGCGTAGATGTGGGCGAGCAGTACTTC
.,TRBV24-1,TRBJ2-2,once,CATRRQVNTGELFF,TGTGCCACCAGGCGACAGGTGAACACCGGGGAGCTGTTTTTT
TRBD1,TRBV28,TRBJ2-1,.,CASSFHGQGYNEQFF,TGTGCCAGCAGTTTTCATGGACAGGGGTACAATGAGCAGTTCTTC
TRBD1,TRBV28,TRBJ2-4,few,CASSLRDRGKNIQYF,TGTGCCAGCAGTTTACGGGACAGGGGCAAAAACATTCAGTACTTC
TRBD2,TRBV7-2,TRBJ2-5,many,CASSLERVLAGGIQETQYF,TGTGCCAGCAGCTTAGAACGAGTTTTGGCGGGAGGGATCCAAGAGACCCAGTACTTC
TRBD2,TRBV20-1,TRBJ2-5,.,CSARGGNLQETQYF,TGCAGTGCTAGGGGGGGGAACCTCCAAGAGACCCAGTACTTC
TRBD1,TRBV2,TRBJ1-1,few,CASIFGGQGATEAFF,TGTGCCAGCATATTTGGAGGCCAGGGGGCCACTGAAGCTTTCTTT
TRBD1,TRBV9,TRBJ1-4,.,CASSFRTGEKLFF,TGTGCCAGCAGTTTTAGGACAGGGGAAAAACTGTTTTTT
.,TRBV27,TRBJ2-5,many,CASSAYSQETQYF,TGTGCCAGCAGTGCATACTCACAAGAGACCCAGTACTTC
TRBD1,TRBV7-8,TRBJ2-7,.,CASSYLGQVPGYGQYF,TGTGCCAGCAGCTACCTTGGACAGGTCCCGGGGTACGGGCAGTACTTC
.,TRBV18,TRBJ1-5,few,CASSPQALPPNQPQHF,TGTGCCAGCTCACCACAAGCATTACCTCCAAATCAGCCCCAGCATTTT
.,TRBV2,TRBJ2-3,many,CASSRGPTQGTQYF,TGTGCCAGCAGTAGGGGCCCGACACAGGGTACGCAGTATTTT
.,TRBV12-3/TRBV12-4,TRBJ1-5,.,CASSSAGNQPQHF,TGTGCCAGCTCTAGCGCCGGGAATCAGCCCCAGCATTTT
.,TRBV5-1,TRBJ1-5,once,CASSLMGGEETQHF,TGCGCCAGCAGCTTGATGGGCGGGGAAGAGACCCAGCATTTT
.,TRBV5-1,TRBJ2-5,few,CASRLRLETHYF,TGCGCCAGCAGACTCAGGCTTGAGACCCACTACTTC
.,TRBV20-1,TRBJ2-7,.,CSARRLRRYEQYF,TGCAGTGCTAGAAGGCTCCGAAGGTACGAGCAGTACTTC
.,TRBV20-1,TRBJ1-5,.,CSARDQPQHF,TGCAGTGCTAGAGATCAGCCCCAGCATTTT
TRBD1,TRBV15,TRBJ2-7,.,CATSSARNRGGYEQYF,TGTGCCACCAGCAGTGCTAGAAACAGGGGTGGGTACGAGCAGTACTTC
TRBD2,TRBV3-1,TRBJ2-1,few,CASSQHRGLAGGRNNEQFF,TGTGCCAGCAGCCAGCATAGGGGACTAGCGGGAGGCCGAAACAATGAGCAGTTCTTC
.,TRBV6-1,TRBJ1-6,many,CASSHGTPYPSYNSPLHF,TGTGCCAGCAGTCACGGGACACCCTACCCCTCCTATAATTCACCCCTCCACTTT
TRBD1,TRBV6-2/TRBV6-3,TRBJ1-5,many,CASSPLTGGNQPQHF,TGTGCCAGCAGTCCGCTGACAGGGGGCAATCAGCCCCAGCATTTT
.,TRBV6-5,TRBJ1-6,many,CASRLGGFNNSPLHF,TGTGCCAGCAGGCTAGGGGGTTTCAATAATTCACCCCTCCACTTT
.,TRBV30,TRBJ1-5,many,CAWNREDQPQHF,TGTGCCTGGAACAGGGAGGATCAGCCCCAGCATTTT